The entry below gives a single TCR beta chain sequence along with its context. The method was immunoSEQ multiplex PCR; TCRdb's version includes in-frame clones alone and lacks a portion of them. The sample holds fewer than 250,000 clones, over 80% seen once. Allocation to cohorts depended on clinical history reported by the participants. Within the 2 weeks before study entry, each person in the exposed group met a COVID-19 case. The sample comes from a study of blood T cell repertoires in COVID-19. Study overall: Samples came from the United States, Italy and Spain, spanning acute and convalescent COVID-19.

The CDR3 contains 14 residues. V was clipped by 3 bases and J by 4 bases, with 13 bases between them. Germline loops: CDR1 GTSNPN, CDR2 SVGIG (reference sequence). What was sequenced was PBMCs or T cells enriched from blood (not recorded which). The chain recombines TRBV30 with TRBJ1-5, with TRBD1 as a possible D gene (5 bases). The origin of this receptor is a man aged 45 to 65 who had been exposed to COVID-19. The CDR3 DNA reads TGTGCCTGGAGCCGAGGGGAGGGGAATCAGCCCCAGCATTTT. Residues: CAWSRGEGNQPQHF. The full variable domain, rest sourced from reference TRBV30 and TRBJ1-5, is SQTIHQWPATLVQPVGSPLSLECTVEGTSNPNLYWYRQAAGRGLQLLFYSVGIGQISSEVPQNLSASRPQDRQFILSSKKLLLSDSGFYLCAWSRGEGNQPQHFGDGTRLSIL.